This passage covers 30 T cell receptor beta chains from one sample sequenced in a study of cytomegalovirus exposure and HLA in healthy donors. PCR used 60 Vbeta primers and 13 Jbeta primers. TCRdb's table, derived via immunoSEQ multiplex PCR, lists solely in-frame clones and lacks some. The sample has approximately 100,000 clones, approximately 80% seen once. Specimen: PBMCs. The receptors originated from a woman between 18 and 29 years old in good health and CMV-seronegative.

V and J are TRBV30 and TRBJ1-4; TRBD1 is a possible D gene (5 bases). The germline V and J ends were trimmed by 0 bases and 4 bases, with 9 bases remaining between them. CDR1 is GTSNPN, CDR2 SVGIG, per germline (reference sequence). CDR3 size: 14 residues. Here the CDR3 reads CAWSVGGSNEKLFF. The DNA for the CDR3 is TGTGCCTGGAGTGTCGGGGGAAGTAATGAAAAACTGTTTTTT.

The V call is TRBV28, the J call TRBJ2-7; 8 positions agree with TRBD1. V was clipped by 5 bases and J by 4 bases; unmatched bases: 10. Germline assignment: CDR1 MDHEN and CDR2 SYDVKM. This CDR3 region has 15 residues. CDR3 sequence: CASSGLDREDYEQYF. CDR3 nucleotides: TGTGCCAGCAGTGGGTTGGACAGGGAAGATTACGAGCAGTACTTC.

The CDR3 loop reads CASKSGGGASRVRQETQYF. The CDR3 coding sequence is TGCGCCAGCAAATCCGGCGGGGGGGCGTCAAGGGTACGTCAAGAGACCCAGTACTTC. The V gene is TRBV10-2, the J gene TRBJ2-5, with 9 bases fitting TRBD2. The CDR3 has 19 amino acids. Germline V CDR1 and CDR2: WSHSY, SAAADI. The J segment lost 2 bases and the V segment lost 7 bases, leaving 20 bases of the junction unmatched.

This clone was observed a handful of times. V gene TRBV18 combines with J gene TRBJ1-5, with D possibly matching TRBD1 (5 bases). This CDR3 spans 15 amino acids. Trimming cost V 3 bases and J 6 bases, with 15 bases left between them. Germline CDR1 and CDR2: KGHSH and LQKENI. In DNA, the CDR3 is TGTGCCAGCTCACCGACCCAGGGTTTTAGTCAGCCCCAGCATTTT. Encoded protein: CASSPTQGFSQPQHF.

The rearrangement links TRBV7-2 to TRBJ1-3, with D possibly being TRBD1 (5 bases). Germline CDR1 is SGHTA and CDR2 is FQGNSA. V dropped 5 bases and J dropped 4 bases, with 15 bases sitting between them. The CDR3 is made up of 15 amino acids. The CDR3: CASSPSGAPGNTIYF. The CDR3 DNA sequence: TGTGCCAGCAGCCCTAGTGGGGCTCCAGGAAACACCATATATTTT.

The genes are TRBV30 and TRBJ2-7; 11 bases are shared with TRBD2. CDR1 is GTSNPN, CDR2 SVGIG, per germline (reference sequence). The CDR3 extends over 15 amino acids. Trimming at V came to 0 bases and at J to 7 bases, leaving 8 bases not matched to a gene. CDR3 region: CAWSVDRLAGLEQYF. The CDR3, as DNA: TGTGCCTGGAGTGTTGACCGACTAGCGGGATTAGAGCAGTACTTC.

In this sample, this clone turned up a few times. The rearrangement links TRBV2 to TRBJ1-2; the D is unclear. The ends were cut back, 4 bases at V and 4 bases at J, with 16 bases in the middle. This CDR3 is 15 amino acids long. Germline V gene data show CDR1 as SNHLY and CDR2 as FYNNEI. The CDR3 loop reads CASSGRSAAPYGYTF. Here the CDR3 DNA reads TGTGCCAGCAGTGGCCGGAGCGCAGCCCCCTATGGCTACACCTTC. The full variable domain, with the rest looked up from reference TRBV2 and TRBJ1-2, is EPEVTQTPSHQVTQMGQEVILRCVPISNHLYFYWYRQILGQKVEFLVSFYNNEISEKSEIFDDQFSVERPDGSNFTLKIRSTKLEDSAMYFCASSGRSAAPYGYTFGSGTRLTVV.

This sequence joins TRBV28 and TRBJ2-5; unclear D gene. The germline V and J ends were trimmed by 10 bases and 1 base, with 10 bases remaining between them. The CDR3 consists of 12 residues. The germline gives CDR1 MDHEN, CDR2 SYDVKM. CDR3 in DNA: TGTGCCACACGACGGAGCCAAGAGACCCAGTACTTC. Translation gives CATRRSQETQYF.

The V and J genes are TRBV6-5 and TRBJ1-5; TRBD1 might be the D (5 bases). Germline CDR1 and CDR2: MNHEY and SVGAGI. Trimming left V 5 bases short and J 9 bases short, with 8 bases between. The CDR3 is 11 amino acids. DNA of the CDR3: TGTGCCAGCAGTGAAGACAGGCCCCAGCATTTT. Translating it yields CASSEDRPQHF.

The chain uses TRBV5-4 and TRBJ2-5, with TRBD1 identical over 7 bases. This CDR3 has 15 residues. Looked up from germline, CDR1 is SGHNT and CDR2 is YYREEE (reference sequence). The J segment lost 5 bases and the V segment lost 0 bases, leaving 7 bases of the junction unmatched. The DNA of the CDR3 is TGTGCCAGCAGCTTGGATGGGACAGTCACCGAGACCCAGTACTTC. It codes for CASSLDGTVTETQYF. Filled out from reference TRBV5-4 and TRBJ2-5, the complete variable domain reads ETGVTQSPTHLIKTRGQQVTLRCSSQSGHNTVSWYQQALGQGPQFIFQYYREEENGRGNFPPRFSGLQFPNYSSELNVNALELDDSALYLCASSLDGTVTETQYFGPGTRLLVL.

The V gene is TRBV28, the J gene TRBJ2-7; D remains ambiguous. V lost 7 bases and J lost 5, with 6 bases in between. Germline V CDR1 and CDR2: MDHEN, SYDVKM. The CDR3 covers 10 residues. CDR3 nucleotide sequence: TGTGCCAGCAAGGCGGACGAGCAGTACTTC. Translated, it gives CASKADEQYF.

V is TRBV5-6 and J is TRBJ2-7; a possible D gene is TRBD2 (5 bases). The CDR3 totals 11 residues. CDR1 is SGHDT, CDR2 YYEEEE, per germline. V shed 4 bases and J shed 3 bases, with 5 bases lying between them. CDR3 nucleotides: TGTGCCAGCAGCGACTACTACGAGCAGTACTTC. Residues: CASSDYYEQYF.

The chain is built from TRBV30 and TRBJ2-7, with a tentative D call TRBD1 (6 bases). CDR3 length: 14 residues. Looked up from germline, CDR1 is GTSNPN and CDR2 is SVGIG (reference sequence). Trimming pared 5 bases from V and 5 bases from J, leaving 19 bases between. CDR3 residues: CAWATGPLLDEQYF. In DNA, the CDR3 is TGTGCCTGGGCGACAGGCCCCCTGCTTGACGAGCAGTACTTC.

A word on this clone: At one boundary the junction diverges from the germline segment, which might be a read error. Other DNA variants within this sample encode the same CDR3. The chain carries TRBV6-1 and TRBJ2-7, with 7 bases matching TRBD1. The CDR3 contains 13 residues. Germline V CDR1 and CDR2: MNHNS, SASEGT. The CDR3 region is CASSETGIYEQYF. DNA for the CDR3: TGTGCTAGCAGTGAGACAGGGATCTACGAGCAGTACTTC.

This chain connects TRBV27 to TRBJ2-7, with 7 bases fitting TRBD1. V was clipped by 5 bases and J by 3 bases; unmatched bases: 4. The CDR3 has 13 amino acids. From germline, CDR1 is MNHEY and CDR2 SMNVEV (reference sequence). Here the CDR3 reads CASSRGTDYEQYF. The CDR3 DNA sequence: TGTGCCAGCAGTCGAGGGACAGACTACGAGCAGTACTTC.

This sequence joins TRBV27 and TRBJ2-2; 9 nucleotides line up with TRBD2. This CDR3 contains 15 residues. Germline loops: CDR1 MNHEY, CDR2 SMNVEV (reference sequence). V gave up 5 bases and J gave up 1 base; unmatched junction bases: 2. CDR3 nucleotides: TGTGCCAGCAGTGTACTAGCGGGGAACACCGGGGAGCTGTTTTTT. Its protein is CASSVLAGNTGELFF.

The chain links TRBV5-4 to TRBJ1-1, with a possible D match to TRBD1 (6 bases). Germline lookup yields CDR1 SGHNT and CDR2 YYREEE (reference sequence). Trimming shortened V by 0 bases and J by 5 bases, and 17 bases separated the two germline ends. This CDR3 region has 16 residues. CDR3 bases: TGTGCCAGCAGCTTGGGCCACAGGGTAGAAGGGACTGAAGCTTTCTTT. Protein: CASSLGHRVEGTEAFF.

The chain carries TRBV5-4 and TRBJ2-7; tentatively, D is TRBD2 (7 bases). V was trimmed by 0 bases and J by 2 bases, leaving 21 bases between them. CDR1 and CDR2 from the germline V gene are SGHNT and YYREEE (reference sequence). The CDR3 has 18 residues. The CDR3 reads CASSLAFRGRGGTYEQYF. CDR3 DNA sequence: TGTGCCAGCAGCTTGGCCTTTCGCGGCAGGGGAGGGACCTACGAGCAGTACTTC.

Written as DNA, the CDR3 is TGTGCCAGCAGAGTGCGTCAGGGGGACACCGGGGAGCTGTTTTTT. The encoded protein is CASRVRQGDTGELFF. The chain joins TRBV28 to TRBJ2-2, with 7 bases matching TRBD1. Trimming took 6 bases from V and 3 from J; bases not matched to a gene: 7. This CDR3 comprises 15 residues. Germline CDR1 MDHEN, CDR2 SYDVKM. Drawing the rest from reference TRBV28 and TRBJ2-2, the complete variable domain is DVKVTQSSRYLVKRTGEKVFLECVQDMDHENMFWYRQDPGLGLRLIYFSYDVKMKEKGDIPEGYSVSREKKERFSLILESASTNQTSMYLCASRVRQGDTGELFFGEGSRLTVL.

The chain has TRBV6-1 and TRBJ2-7; 8 nucleotides agree with TRBD1. Germline CDR1 is MNHNS and CDR2 is SASEGT. Germline trimming cut 6 bases from V and 3 bases from J; bases unmatched to any gene: 10. The CDR3 has 15 amino acids. CDR3 nucleotides: TGTGCCAGCAGCGCTCCGGACAGGGCACGCTACGAGCAGTACTTC. This encodes CASSAPDRARYEQYF.

This chain uses TRBV21-1 with TRBJ2-7; the D segment call TRBD1 is taken from the table without a DNA check. TRBV21-1 has pseudogene status. The CDR3 totals 16 residues. Written as DNA, the CDR3 is TGTGCCAGCAGCAATTTCATGAGGGACAGGCCCTACGAGCAGTACTTC. This sequence encodes CASSNFMRDRPYEQYF.

The chain couples TRBV4-1 to TRBJ1-4; TRBD1 might be the D (5 bases). V lost 0 bases and J 0 bases, leaving 11 bases between the germline ends. Germline assignment: CDR1 MGHRA and CDR2 YSYEKL. The CDR3 runs 17 residues. As DNA, the CDR3 is TGCGCCAGCAGCCAAGAGGGGGGGTTTACAACTAATGAAAAACTGTTTTTT. It specifies CASSQEGGFTTNEKLFF.

The chain links TRBV5-1 to TRBJ2-7, with 7 bases matching TRBD1. CDR1 SGHRS and CDR2 YFSETQ come from the germline V gene. The CDR3 has 14 residues. The J segment lost 4 bases and the V segment lost 2 bases, leaving 6 bases of the junction unmatched. In DNA form, the CDR3 reads TGCGCCAGCAGCTTTTCGACAGGGACATACGAGCAGTACTTC. It is translated as CASSFSTGTYEQYF.

The chain links TRBV19 to TRBJ2-1, with 9 nucleotides matching TRBD2. The CDR3 runs 15 residues. Germline V gene lookup returns CDR1 LNHDA and CDR2 SQIVND (reference sequence). The V and J ends lost 5 bases and 5 bases, in that order; junction bases with no gene match: 7. The CDR3 sequence: CASSVTGLAHNEQFF. CDR3 DNA sequence: TGTGCCAGTAGTGTGACGGGACTAGCCCACAATGAGCAGTTCTTC.

This chain joins TRBV18 and TRBJ2-2; 11 bases line up with TRBD1. Germline V gene lookup returns CDR1 KGHSH and CDR2 LQKENI. Trimming cost V 5 bases and J 2 bases; bases outside gene matches: 10. The CDR3 extends over 18 amino acids. CDR3 sequence reads: CASSTLDRGPPNTGELFF. In DNA, the CDR3 is TGTGCCAGCTCAACCTTGGACAGGGGGCCCCCTAACACCGGGGAGCTGTTTTTT.

The chain carries TRBV18 and TRBJ2-1, with D possibly being TRBD2 (6 bases). The CDR3 has 16 residues. V was trimmed by 3 bases and J by 4 bases, leaving 16 bases between them. Germline CDR1 is KGHSH and CDR2 is LQKENI. The CDR3 loop is CASSPSVGGSYNEQFF. CDR3 sequence (DNA): TGTGCCAGCTCACCTTCAGTCGGGGGTTCGTACAATGAGCAGTTCTTC.

V and J are TRBV20-1 and TRBJ2-3; no reliable D call. Germline lookup yields CDR1 DFQATT and CDR2 SNEGSKA (reference sequence). CDR3 length equals 11 residues. V was clipped by 4 bases and J by 6 bases, with 8 bases between them. In DNA, the CDR3 is TGCAGTGCTAAAAACTGGGATACGCAGTATTTT. Amino acids: CSAKNWDTQYF.

This rearrangement joins TRBV7-6 to TRBJ1-6; the D is unclear. The V and J ends lost 1 base and 6 bases respectively, with 10 bases between them. The germline V gene has CDR1 SGHVS and CDR2 FNYEAQ. The CDR3 loop spans 15 amino acids. CDR3 DNA: TGTGCCAGCAGCTTAGGGAGGGTTAGTAATTCACCCCTCCACTTT. Translating gives CASSLGRVSNSPLHF.

V is TRBV7-2 and J is TRBJ1-5; D gene uncertain. CDR3 size: 13 residues. From germline, CDR1 is SGHTA and CDR2 FQGNSA. Trimming removed 0 bases at V and 6 bases at J, with 6 bases between. The CDR3 loop is CASSLAPPQPQHF. CDR3 nucleotide sequence: TGTGCCAGCAGCTTAGCTCCTCCTCAGCCCCAGCATTTT.

The chain has TRBV7-8 and TRBJ1-2; TRBD1 aligns across 10 bases. The CDR3 extends over 14 amino acids. The V and J ends lost 3 bases and 4 bases, in that order; junction bases with no gene match: 2. The germline V gene has CDR1 SGHVS and CDR2 FQNEAQ. The CDR3 nucleotides read TGTGCCAGCAGCTTGACAGGGGGCGCCTATGGCTACACCTTC. Its protein product is CASSLTGGAYGYTF.